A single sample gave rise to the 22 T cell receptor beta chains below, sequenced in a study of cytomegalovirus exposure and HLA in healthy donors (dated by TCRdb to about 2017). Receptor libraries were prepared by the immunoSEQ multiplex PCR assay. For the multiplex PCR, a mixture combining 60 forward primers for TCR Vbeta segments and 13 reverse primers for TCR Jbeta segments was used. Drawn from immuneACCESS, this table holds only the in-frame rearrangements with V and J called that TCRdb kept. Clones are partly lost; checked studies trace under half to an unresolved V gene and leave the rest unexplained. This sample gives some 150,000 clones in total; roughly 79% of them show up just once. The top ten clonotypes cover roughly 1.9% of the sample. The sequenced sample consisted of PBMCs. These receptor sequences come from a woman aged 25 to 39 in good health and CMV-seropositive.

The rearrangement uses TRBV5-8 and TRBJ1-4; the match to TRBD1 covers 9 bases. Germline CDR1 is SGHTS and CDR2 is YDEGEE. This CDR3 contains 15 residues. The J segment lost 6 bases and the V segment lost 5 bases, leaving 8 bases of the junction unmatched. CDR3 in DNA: TGTGCCAGCAGAATCTGGACAGGGGAGGATGAAAAACTGTTTTTT. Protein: CASRIWTGEDEKLFF.

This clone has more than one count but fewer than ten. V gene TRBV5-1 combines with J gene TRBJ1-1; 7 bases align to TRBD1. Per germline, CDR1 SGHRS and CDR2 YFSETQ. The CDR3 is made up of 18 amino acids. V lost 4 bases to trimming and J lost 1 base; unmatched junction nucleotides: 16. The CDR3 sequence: CASSLGYRDRLSNTEAFF. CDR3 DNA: TGCGCCAGCAGCCTAGGATACCGGGACAGACTATCGAACACTGAAGCTTTCTTT.

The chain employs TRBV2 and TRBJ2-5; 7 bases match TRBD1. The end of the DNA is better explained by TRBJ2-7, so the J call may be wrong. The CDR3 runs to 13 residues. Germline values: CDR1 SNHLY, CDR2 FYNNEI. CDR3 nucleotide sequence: TGTGCCAGCAGTATGGACAGGTCCTACGAGCAGTACTTC. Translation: CASSMDRSYEQYF.

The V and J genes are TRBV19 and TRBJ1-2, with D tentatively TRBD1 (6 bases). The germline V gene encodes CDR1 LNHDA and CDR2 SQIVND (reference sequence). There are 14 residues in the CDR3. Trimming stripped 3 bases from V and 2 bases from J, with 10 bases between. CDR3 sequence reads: CASSIEQGNYGYTF. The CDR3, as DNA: TGTGCCAGTAGTATTGAGCAGGGGAACTATGGCTACACCTTC.

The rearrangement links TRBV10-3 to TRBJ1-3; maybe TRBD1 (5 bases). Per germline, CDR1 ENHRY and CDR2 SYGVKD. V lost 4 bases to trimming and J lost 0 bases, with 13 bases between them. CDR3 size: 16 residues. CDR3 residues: CAISVWGGISGNTIYF. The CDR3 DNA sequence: TGTGCCATCAGTGTGTGGGGCGGCATCTCTGGAAACACCATATATTTT.

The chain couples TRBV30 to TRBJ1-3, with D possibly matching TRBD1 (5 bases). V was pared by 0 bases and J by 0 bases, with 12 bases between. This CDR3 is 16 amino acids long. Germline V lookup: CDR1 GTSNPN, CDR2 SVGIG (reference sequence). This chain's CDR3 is CAWSVRQGVSGNTIYF. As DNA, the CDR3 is TGTGCCTGGAGTGTAAGACAAGGGGTCTCTGGAAACACCATATATTTT. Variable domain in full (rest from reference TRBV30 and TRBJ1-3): SQTIHQWPATLVQPVGSPLSLECTVEGTSNPNLYWYRQAAGRGLQLLFYSVGIGQISSEVPQNLSASRPQDRQFILSSKKLLLSDSGFYLCAWSVRQGVSGNTIYFGEGSWLTVV.

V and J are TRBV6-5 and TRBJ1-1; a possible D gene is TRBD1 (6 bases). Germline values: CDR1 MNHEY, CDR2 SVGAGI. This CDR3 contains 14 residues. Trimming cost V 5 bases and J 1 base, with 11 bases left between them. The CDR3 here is CASSDRPGNTEAFF. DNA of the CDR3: TGTGCCAGCAGTGACAGGCCGGGGAACACTGAAGCTTTCTTT.

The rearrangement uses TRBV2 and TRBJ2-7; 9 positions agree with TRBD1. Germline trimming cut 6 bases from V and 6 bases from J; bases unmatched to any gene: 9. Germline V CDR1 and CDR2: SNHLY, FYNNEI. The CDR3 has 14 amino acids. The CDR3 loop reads CASRGGQGRREQYF. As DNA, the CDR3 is TGTGCCAGCAGGGGGGGACAGGGCAGGCGCGAGCAGTACTTC.

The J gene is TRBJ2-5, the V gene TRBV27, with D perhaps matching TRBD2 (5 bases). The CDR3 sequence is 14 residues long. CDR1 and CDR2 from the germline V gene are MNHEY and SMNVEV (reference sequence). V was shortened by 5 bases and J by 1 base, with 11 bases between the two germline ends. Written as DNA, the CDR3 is TGTGCCAGCAGTGCGGACGGACTCCAAGAGACCCAGTACTTC. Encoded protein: CASSADGLQETQYF.

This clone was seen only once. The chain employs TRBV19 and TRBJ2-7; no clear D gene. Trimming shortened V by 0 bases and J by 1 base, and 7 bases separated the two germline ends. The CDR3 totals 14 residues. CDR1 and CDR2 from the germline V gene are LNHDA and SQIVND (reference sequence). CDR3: CASSIERQSYEQYF. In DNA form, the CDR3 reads TGTGCCAGTAGTATAGAGCGGCAGTCCTACGAGCAGTACTTC.

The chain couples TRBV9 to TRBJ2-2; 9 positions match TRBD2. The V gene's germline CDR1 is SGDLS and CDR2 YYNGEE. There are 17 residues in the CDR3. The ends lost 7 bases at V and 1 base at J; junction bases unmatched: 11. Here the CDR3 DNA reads TGTGCCAGCTCTCAAGGGGGACTAGCCCAGAACACCGGGGAGCTGTTTTTT. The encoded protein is CASSQGGLAQNTGELFF. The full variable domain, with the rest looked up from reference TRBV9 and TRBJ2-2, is DSGVTQTPKHLITATGQRVTLRCSPRSGDLSVYWYQQSLDQGLQFLIQYYNGEERAKGNILERFSAQQFPDLHSELNLSSLELGDSALYFCASSQGGLAQNTGELFFGEGSRLTVL.

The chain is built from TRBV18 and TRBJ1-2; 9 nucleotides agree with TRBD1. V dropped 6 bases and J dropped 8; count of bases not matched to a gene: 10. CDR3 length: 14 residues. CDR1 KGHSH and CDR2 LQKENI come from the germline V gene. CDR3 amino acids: CASSHSGTGKGYTF. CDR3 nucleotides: TGTGCCAGCTCCCACTCCGGGACAGGGAAGGGCTACACCTTC. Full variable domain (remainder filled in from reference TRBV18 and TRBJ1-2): NAGVMQNPRHLVRRRGQEARLRCSPMKGHSHVYWYRQLPEEGLKFMVYLQKENIIDESGMPKERFSAEFPKEGPSILRIQQVVRGDSAAYFCASSHSGTGKGYTFGSGTRLTVV.

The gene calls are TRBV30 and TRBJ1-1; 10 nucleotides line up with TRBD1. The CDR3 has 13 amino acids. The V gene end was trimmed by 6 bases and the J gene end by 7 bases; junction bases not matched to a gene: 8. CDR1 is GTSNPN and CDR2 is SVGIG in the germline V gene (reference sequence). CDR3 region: CACRDRGEGEAFF. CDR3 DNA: TGTGCCTGCCGGGACAGGGGCGAAGGTGAAGCTTTCTTT.

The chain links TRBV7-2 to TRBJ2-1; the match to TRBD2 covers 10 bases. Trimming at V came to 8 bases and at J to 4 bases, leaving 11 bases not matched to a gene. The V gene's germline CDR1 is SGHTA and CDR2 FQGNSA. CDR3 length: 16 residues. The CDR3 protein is CASQMDSGGSYNEQFF. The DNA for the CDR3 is TGTGCCAGCCAAATGGATAGCGGGGGGTCTTACAATGAGCAGTTCTTC.

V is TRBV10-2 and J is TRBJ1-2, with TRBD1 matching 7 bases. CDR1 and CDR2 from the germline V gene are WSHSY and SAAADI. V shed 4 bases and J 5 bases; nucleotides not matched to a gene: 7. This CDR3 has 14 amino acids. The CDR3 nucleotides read TGCGCCAGCAGTGGGGCGACAGGGCGGTATGGCTACACCTTC. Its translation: CASSGATGRYGYTF.

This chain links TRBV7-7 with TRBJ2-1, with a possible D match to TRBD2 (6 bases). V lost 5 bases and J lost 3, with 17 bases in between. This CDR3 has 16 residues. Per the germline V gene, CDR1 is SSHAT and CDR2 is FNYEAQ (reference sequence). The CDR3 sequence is CASSQEGGPFYNEQFF. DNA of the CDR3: TGTGCCAGCAGCCAAGAGGGAGGCCCCTTCTACAATGAGCAGTTCTTC. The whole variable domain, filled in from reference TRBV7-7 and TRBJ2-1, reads GAGVSQSPRYKVTKRGQDVTLRCDPISSHATLYWYQQALGQGPEFLTYFNYEAQPDKSGLPSDRFSAERPEGSISTLTIQRTEQRDSAMYRCASSQEGGPFYNEQFFGPGTRLTVL.

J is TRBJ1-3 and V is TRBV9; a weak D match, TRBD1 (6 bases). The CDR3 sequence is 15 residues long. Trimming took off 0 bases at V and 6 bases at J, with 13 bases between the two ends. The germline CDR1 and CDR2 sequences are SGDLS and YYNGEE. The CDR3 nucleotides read TGTGCCAGCAGCGTAGGGGGCAGGGGACAAAACACCATATATTTT. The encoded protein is CASSVGGRGQNTIYF.

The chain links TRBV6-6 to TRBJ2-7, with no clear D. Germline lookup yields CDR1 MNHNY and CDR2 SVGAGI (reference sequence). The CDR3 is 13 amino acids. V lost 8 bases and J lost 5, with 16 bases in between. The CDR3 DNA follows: TGTGCCAGCTGGGCCCCTGCCCGTGACGAGCAGTACTTC. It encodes CASWAPARDEQYF.

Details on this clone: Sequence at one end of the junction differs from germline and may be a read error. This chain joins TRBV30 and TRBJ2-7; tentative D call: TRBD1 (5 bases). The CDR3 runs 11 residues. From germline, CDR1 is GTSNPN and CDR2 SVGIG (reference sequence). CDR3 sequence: CAWSVQAGAHF. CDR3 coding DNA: TGTGCCTGGAGTGTACAGGCAGGTGCCCACTTC.

The CDR3 nucleotides are TGTGCCAGCAGTCCGACGGGACAGCGCACCGGGGAGCTGTTTTTT. Translation gives CASSPTGQRTGELFF. This rearrangement joins TRBV28 to TRBJ2-2; 7 nucleotides match TRBD1. From germline, CDR1 is MDHEN and CDR2 SYDVKM. This CDR3 is built from 15 residues. The V gene end was trimmed by 5 bases and the J gene end by 4 bases; junction bases not matched to a gene: 7.

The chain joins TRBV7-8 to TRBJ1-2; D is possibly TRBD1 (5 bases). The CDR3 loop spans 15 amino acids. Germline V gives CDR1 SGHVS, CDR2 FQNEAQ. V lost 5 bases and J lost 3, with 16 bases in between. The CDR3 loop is CASSGENSGHYGYTF. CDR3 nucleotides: TGTGCCAGCAGCGGAGAGAACTCAGGGCACTATGGCTACACCTTC.

The chain's CDR3 is CASSLQGTGQPQHF. In nucleotides, the CDR3 is TGTGCCAGCAGTTTACAGGGGACGGGTCAGCCCCAGCATTTT. V gene TRBV27 combines with J gene TRBJ1-5, with TRBD1 as a possible D gene (6 bases). This CDR3 region has 14 residues. Germline assignment: CDR1 MNHEY and CDR2 SMNVEV (reference sequence). V was trimmed by 2 bases and J by 6 bases, leaving 11 bases between them.